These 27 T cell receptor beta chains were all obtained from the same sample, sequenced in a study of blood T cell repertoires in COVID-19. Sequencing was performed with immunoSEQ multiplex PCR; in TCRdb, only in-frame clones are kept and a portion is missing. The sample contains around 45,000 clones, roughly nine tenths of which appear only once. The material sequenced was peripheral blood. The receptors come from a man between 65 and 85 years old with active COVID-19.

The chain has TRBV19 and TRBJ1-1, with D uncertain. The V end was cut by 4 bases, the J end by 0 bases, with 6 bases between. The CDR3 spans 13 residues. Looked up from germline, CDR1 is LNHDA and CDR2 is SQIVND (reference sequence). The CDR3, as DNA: TGTGCCAGTAGTACTGCTATGAACACTGAAGCTTTCTTT. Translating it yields CASSTAMNTEAFF.

CDR3 coding DNA: TGTGCCAGCAGCTTAGGTCGGGGGAGCTCCTACAATGAGCAGTTCTTC. Protein: CASSLGRGSSYNEQFF. The V and J genes are TRBV7-2 and TRBJ2-1; tentatively, D is TRBD2 (6 bases). Germline V gives CDR1 SGHTA, CDR2 FQGNSA. The CDR3 loop spans 16 amino acids. Deletions cut 1 base from V and 0 bases from J, with 10 bases between.

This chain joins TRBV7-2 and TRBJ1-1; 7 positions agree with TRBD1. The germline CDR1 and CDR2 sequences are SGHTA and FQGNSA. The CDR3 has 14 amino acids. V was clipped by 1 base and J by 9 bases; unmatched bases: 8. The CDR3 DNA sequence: TGTGCCAGCAGCTTAGTAGCCGACAGGGATCAAGCTTTCTTT. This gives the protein CASSLVADRDQAFF.

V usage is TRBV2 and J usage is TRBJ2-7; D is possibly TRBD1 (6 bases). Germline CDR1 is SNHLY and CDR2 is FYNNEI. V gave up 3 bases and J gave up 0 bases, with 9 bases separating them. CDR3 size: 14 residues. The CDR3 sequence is CASSDPGHSYEQYF. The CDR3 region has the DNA TGTGCCAGCAGTGATCCGGGACACTCCTACGAGCAGTACTTC.

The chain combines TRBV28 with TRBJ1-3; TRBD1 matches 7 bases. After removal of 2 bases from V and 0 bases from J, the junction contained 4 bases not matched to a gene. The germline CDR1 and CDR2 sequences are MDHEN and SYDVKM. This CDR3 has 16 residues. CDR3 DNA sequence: TGTGCCAGCAGTTTAGGGACAGTCGGCTCTGGAAACACCATATATTTT. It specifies CASSLGTVGSGNTIYF.

Here the CDR3 DNA reads TGCGCCAGCAGCTTTAGGACTAGCGGGGGCCAAGAGACCCAGTACTTC. Amino acids: CASSFRTSGGQETQYF. The V gene is TRBV5-1, the J gene TRBJ2-5, with TRBD2 matching 13 bases. The length of the CDR3 is 16 residues. CDR1 SGHRS and CDR2 YFSETQ come from the germline V gene. With 2 bases clipped from V and 1 base from J, the junction kept 2 bases outside the gene matches.

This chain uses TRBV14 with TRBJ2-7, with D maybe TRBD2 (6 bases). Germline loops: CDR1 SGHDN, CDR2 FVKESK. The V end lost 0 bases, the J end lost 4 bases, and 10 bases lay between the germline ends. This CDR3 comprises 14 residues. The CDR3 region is CASSQDSLAYEQYF. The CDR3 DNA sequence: TGTGCCAGCAGCCAAGATAGTCTAGCGTACGAGCAGTACTTC.

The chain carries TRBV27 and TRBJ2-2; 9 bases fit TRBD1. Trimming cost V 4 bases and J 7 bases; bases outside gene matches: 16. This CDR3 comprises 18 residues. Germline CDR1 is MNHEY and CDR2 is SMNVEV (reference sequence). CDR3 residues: CASSSPTGTGKGSGELFF. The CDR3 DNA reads TGTGCCAGCAGTTCTCCAACCGGGACAGGGAAGGGCAGCGGGGAGCTGTTTTTT.

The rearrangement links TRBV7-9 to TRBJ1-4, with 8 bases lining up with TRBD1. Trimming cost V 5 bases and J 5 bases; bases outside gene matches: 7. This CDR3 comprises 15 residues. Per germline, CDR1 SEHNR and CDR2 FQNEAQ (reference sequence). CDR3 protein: CASSQGTGLNEKLFF. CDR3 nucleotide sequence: TGTGCCAGCAGCCAAGGGACAGGCCTAAATGAAAAACTGTTTTTT.

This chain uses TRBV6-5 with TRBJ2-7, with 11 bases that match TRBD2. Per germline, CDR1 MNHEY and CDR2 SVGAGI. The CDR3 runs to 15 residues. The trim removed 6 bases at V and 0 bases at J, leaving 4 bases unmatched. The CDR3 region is CASSLSGGGSYEQYF. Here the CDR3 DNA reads TGTGCCAGCAGCCTTAGCGGGGGGGGCTCCTACGAGCAGTACTTC.

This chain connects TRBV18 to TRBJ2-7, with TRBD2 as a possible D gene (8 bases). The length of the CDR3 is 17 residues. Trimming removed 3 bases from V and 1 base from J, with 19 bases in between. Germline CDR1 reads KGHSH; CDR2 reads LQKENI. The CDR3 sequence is CASSPSRGGQRSYEQYF. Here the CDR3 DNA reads TGTGCCAGCTCACCCTCCCGGGGGGGACAGAGGTCCTACGAGCAGTACTTC.

In DNA, the CDR3 is TGCGCCAGCAGTGATGGCGGGGGGGCCATTATCCATGAGCAGTTCTTC. Protein sequence: CASSDGGGAIIHEQFF. V and J are TRBV10-1 and TRBJ2-1, with TRBD2 matching 9 bases. In germline, CDR1 is WNHNN, CDR2 SYGVQD (reference sequence). Trimming at V came to 3 bases and at J to 8 bases, leaving 11 bases not matched to a gene. The CDR3 extends over 16 amino acids.

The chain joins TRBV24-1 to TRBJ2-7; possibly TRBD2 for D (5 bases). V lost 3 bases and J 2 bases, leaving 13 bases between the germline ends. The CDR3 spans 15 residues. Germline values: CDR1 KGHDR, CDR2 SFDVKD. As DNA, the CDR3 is TGTGCCACCAGTGATCATCGGGGAGTGGCCTACGAGCAGTACTTC. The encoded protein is CATSDHRGVAYEQYF.

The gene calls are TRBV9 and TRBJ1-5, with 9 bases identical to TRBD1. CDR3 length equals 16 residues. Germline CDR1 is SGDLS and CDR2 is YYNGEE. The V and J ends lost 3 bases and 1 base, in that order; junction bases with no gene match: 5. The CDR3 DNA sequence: TGTGCCAGCAGCGACGGGACAGGGAAAAGCAATCAGCCCCAGCATTTT. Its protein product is CASSDGTGKSNQPQHF.

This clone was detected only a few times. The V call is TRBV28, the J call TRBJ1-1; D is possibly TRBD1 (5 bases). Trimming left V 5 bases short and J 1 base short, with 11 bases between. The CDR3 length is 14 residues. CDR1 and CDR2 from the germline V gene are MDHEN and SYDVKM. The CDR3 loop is CASSAYTGNTEAFF. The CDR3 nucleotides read TGTGCCAGCAGTGCCTATACAGGGAACACTGAAGCTTTCTTT.

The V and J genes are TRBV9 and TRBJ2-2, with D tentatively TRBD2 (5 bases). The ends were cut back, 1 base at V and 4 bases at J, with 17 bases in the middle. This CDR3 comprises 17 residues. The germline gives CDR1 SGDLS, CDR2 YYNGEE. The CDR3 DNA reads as TGTGCCAGCAGCGTACAAGGGCACAATAGCGTCACCGGGGAGCTGTTTTTT. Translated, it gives CASSVQGHNSVTGELFF.

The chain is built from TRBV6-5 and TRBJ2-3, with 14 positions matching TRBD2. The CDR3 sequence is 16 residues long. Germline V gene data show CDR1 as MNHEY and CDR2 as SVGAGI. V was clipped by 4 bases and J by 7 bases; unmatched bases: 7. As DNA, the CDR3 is TGTGCCAGCAGTTCCATGACTAGCGGGGGGGCTTATACGCAGTATTTT. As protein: CASSSMTSGGAYTQYF.

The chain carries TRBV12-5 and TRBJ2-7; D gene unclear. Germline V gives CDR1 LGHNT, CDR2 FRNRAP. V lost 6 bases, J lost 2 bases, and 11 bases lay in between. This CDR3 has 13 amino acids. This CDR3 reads CASGRGATYEQYF. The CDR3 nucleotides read TGTGCTAGTGGGAGAGGTGCTACCTACGAGCAGTACTTC.

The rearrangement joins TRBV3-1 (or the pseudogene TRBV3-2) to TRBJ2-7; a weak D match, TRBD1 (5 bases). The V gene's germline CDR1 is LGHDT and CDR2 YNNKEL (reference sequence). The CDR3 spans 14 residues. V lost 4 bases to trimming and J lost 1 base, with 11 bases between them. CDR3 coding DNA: TGTGCCAGCAGCCCAGGGATCTTATCCTACGAGCAGTACTTC. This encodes CASSPGILSYEQYF.

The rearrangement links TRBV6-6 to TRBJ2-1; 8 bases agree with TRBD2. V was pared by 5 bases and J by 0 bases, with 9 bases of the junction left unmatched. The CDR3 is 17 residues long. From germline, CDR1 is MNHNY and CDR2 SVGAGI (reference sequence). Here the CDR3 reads CASSPTERGPSYNEQFF. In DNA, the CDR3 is TGTGCCAGCAGTCCCACGGAGCGGGGGCCCTCCTACAATGAGCAGTTCTTC.

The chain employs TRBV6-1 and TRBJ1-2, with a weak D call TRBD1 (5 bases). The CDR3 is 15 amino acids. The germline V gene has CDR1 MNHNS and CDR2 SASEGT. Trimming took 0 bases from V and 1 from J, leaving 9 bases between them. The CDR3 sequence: CASSEAMGGNYGYTF. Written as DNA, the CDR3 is TGTGCCAGCAGTGAAGCAATGGGGGGTAACTATGGCTACACCTTC.

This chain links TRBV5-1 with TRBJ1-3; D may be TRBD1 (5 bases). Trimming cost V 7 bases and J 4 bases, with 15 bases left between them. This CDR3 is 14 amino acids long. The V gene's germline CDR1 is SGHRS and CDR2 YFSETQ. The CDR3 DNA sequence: TGCGCCAGCGCAAGTGGGGGGTCCGGAAACACCATATATTTT. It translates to CASASGGSGNTIYF.

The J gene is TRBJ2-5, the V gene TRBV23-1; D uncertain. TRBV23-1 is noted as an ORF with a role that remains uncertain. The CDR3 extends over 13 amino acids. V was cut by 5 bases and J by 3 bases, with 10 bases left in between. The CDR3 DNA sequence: TGCGCCAGCAGTAAGAGGCCAGAAGAGACCCAGTACTTC. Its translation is CASSKRPEETQYF.

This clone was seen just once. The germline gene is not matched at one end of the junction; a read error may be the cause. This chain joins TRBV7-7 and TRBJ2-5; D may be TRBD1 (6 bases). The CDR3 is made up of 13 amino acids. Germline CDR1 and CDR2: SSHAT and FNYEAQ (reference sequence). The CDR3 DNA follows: TGTGCTAGCAGCCCAACAGGGTCGGAGACCCAGTACTTC. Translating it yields CASSPTGSETQYF. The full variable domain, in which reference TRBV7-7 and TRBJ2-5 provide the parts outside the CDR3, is GAGVSQSPRYKVTKRGQDVTLRCDPISSHATLYWYQQALGQGPEFLTYFNYEAQPDKSGLPSDRFSAERPEGSISTLTIQRTEQRDSAMYRCASSPTGSETQYFGPGTRLLVL.

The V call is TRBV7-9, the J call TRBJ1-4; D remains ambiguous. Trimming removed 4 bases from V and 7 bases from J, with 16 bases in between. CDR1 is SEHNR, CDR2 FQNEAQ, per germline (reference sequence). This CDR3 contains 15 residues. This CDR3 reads CASSSERRDSEKLFF. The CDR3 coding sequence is TGTGCCAGCAGCTCGGAGAGGCGGGATAGTGAAAAACTGTTTTTT.

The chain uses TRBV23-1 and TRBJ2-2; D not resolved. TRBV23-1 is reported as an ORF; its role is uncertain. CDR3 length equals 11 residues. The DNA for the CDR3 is TGCTTTCCGATGGGCTCCGGGGAGCTGTTTTTT. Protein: CFPMGSGELFF.

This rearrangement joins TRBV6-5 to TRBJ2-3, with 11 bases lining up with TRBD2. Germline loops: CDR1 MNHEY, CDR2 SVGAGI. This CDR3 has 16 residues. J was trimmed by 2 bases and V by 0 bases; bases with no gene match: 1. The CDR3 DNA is TGTGCCAGCAGTTACTCGACTAGCGGGAACACAGATACGCAGTATTTT. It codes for CASSYSTSGNTDTQYF.